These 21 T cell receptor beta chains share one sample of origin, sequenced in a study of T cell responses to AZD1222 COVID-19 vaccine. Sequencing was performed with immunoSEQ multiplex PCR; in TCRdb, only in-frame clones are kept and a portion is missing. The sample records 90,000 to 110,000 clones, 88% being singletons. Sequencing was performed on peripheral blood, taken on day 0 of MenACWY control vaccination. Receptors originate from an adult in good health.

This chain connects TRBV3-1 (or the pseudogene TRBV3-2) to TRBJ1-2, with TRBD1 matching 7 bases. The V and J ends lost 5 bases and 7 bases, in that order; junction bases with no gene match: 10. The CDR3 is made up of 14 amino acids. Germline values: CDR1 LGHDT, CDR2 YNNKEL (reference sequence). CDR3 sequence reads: CASSKQGQGAGYTF. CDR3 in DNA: TGTGCCAGCAGCAAACAGGGGCAGGGTGCTGGCTACACCTTC.

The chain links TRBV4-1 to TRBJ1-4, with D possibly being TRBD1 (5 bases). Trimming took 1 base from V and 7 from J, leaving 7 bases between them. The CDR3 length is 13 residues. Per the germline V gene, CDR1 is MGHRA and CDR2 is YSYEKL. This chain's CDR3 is CASSQVRGEKLFF. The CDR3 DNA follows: TGCGCCAGCAGCCAAGTTAGGGGTGAAAAACTGTTTTTT.

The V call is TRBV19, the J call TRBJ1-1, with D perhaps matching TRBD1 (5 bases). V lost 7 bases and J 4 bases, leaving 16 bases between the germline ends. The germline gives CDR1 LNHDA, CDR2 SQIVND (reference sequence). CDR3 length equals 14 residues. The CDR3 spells CASNLNRQATEAFF. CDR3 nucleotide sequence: TGTGCCAGTAATCTTAACAGGCAGGCCACTGAAGCTTTCTTT.

CDR3 protein: CASSEQAKQFF. The CDR3 DNA is TGTGCCAGCAGTGAGCAGGCGAAGCAGTTCTTC. The rearrangement joins TRBV2 to TRBJ2-1; D remains ambiguous. The CDR3 is 11 residues long. Germline-derived CDR1 and CDR2 are SNHLY and FYNNEI. V lost 3 bases, J lost 11 bases, and 8 bases lay in between.

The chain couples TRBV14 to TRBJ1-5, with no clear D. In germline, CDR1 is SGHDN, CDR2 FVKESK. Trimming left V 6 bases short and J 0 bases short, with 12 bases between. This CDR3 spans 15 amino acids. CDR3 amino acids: CASRLDWLSNQPQHF. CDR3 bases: TGTGCCAGCAGGCTCGACTGGCTTAGCAATCAGCCCCAGCATTTT.

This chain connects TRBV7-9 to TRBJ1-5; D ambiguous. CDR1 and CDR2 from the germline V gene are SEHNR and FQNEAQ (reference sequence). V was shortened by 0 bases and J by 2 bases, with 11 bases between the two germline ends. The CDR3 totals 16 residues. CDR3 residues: CASSLADGKGNQPQHF. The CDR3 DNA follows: TGTGCCAGCAGCTTAGCGGACGGGAAGGGCAATCAGCCCCAGCATTTT.

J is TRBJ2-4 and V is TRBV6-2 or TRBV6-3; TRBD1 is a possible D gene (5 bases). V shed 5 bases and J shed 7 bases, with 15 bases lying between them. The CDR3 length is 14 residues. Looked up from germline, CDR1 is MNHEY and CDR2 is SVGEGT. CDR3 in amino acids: CASSGVWGENIQYF. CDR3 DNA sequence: TGTGCCAGCAGTGGGGTGTGGGGCGAGAACATTCAGTACTTC.

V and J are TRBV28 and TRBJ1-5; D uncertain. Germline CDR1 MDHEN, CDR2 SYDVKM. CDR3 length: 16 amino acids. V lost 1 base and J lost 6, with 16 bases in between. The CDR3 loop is CASSLLLGSSGQPQHF. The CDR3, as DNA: TGTGCCAGCAGTTTATTGTTGGGCAGTTCAGGTCAGCCCCAGCATTTT.

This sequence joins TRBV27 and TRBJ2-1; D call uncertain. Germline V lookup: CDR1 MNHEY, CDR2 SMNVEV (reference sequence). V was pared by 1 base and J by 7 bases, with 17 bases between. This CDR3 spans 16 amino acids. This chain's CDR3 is CASSLLRTHTWNEQFF. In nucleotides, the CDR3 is TGTGCCAGCAGTTTATTGAGGACCCACACTTGGAATGAGCAGTTCTTC.

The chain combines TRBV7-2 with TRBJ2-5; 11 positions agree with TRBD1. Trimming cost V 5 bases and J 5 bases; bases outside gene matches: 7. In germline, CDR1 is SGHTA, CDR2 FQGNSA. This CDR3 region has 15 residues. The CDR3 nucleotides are TGTGCCAGCAGCGGCCGGGACAGGGGGTTGGAGACCCAGTACTTC. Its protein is CASSGRDRGLETQYF. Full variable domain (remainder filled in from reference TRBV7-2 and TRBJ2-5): GAGVSQSPSNKVTEKGKDVELRCDPISGHTALYWYRQSLGQGLEFLIYFQGNSAPDKSGLPSDRFSAERTGGSVSTLTIQRTQQEDSAVYLCASSGRDRGLETQYFGPGTRLLVL.

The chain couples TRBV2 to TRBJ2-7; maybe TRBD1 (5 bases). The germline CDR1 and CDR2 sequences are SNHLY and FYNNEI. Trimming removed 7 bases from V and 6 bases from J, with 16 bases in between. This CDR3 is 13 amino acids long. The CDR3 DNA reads TGTGCCAGCACAATGGGTTGGGGCGGCGAGCAGTACTTC. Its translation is CASTMGWGGEQYF.

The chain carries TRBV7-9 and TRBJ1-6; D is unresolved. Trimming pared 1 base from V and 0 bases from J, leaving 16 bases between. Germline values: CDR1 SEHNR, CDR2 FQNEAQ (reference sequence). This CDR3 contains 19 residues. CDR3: CASSLVEGARSSYNSPLHF. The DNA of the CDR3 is TGTGCCAGCAGCTTAGTAGAGGGAGCCCGTAGCTCCTATAATTCACCCCTCCACTTT. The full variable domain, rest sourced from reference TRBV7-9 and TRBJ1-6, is DTGVSQNPRHKITKRGQNVTFRCDPISEHNRLYWYRQTLGQGPEFLTYFQNEAQLEKSRLLSDRFSAERPKGSFSTLEIQRTEQGDSAMYLCASSLVEGARSSYNSPLHFGNGTRLTVT.

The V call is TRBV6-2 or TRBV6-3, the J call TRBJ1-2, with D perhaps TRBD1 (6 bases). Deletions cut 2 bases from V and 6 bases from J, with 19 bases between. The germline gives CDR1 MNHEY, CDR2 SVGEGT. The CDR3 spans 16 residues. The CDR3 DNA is TGTGCCAGCAGTTACCAGCGCCGAGGGGGGTTTAATGGCTACACCTTC. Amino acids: CASSYQRRGGFNGYTF.

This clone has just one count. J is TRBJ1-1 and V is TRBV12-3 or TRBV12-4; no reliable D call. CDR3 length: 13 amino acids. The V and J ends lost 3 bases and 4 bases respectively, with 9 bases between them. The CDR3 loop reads CASSLGSGTEAFF. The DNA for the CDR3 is TGTGCCAGCAGTTTGGGTTCGGGCACTGAAGCTTTCTTT.

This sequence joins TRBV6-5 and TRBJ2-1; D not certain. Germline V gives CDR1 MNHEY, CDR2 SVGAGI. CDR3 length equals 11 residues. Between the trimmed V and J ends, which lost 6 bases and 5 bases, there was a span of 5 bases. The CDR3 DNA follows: TGTGCCAGCAGAACAAACAATGAGCAGTTCTTC. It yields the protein CASRTNNEQFF.

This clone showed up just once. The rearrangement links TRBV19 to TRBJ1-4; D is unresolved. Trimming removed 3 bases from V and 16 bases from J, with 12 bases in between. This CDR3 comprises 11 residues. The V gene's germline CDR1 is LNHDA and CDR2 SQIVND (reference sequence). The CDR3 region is CASSIGSSWFF. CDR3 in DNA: TGTGCCAGTAGTATTGGGTCGAGTTGGTTTTTT. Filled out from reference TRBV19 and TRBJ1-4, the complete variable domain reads DGGITQSPKYLFRKEGQNVTLSCEQNLNHDAMYWYRQDPGQGLRLIYYSQIVNDFQKGDIAEGYSVSREKKESFPLTVTSAQKNPTAFYLCASSIGSSWFFGSGTQLSVL.

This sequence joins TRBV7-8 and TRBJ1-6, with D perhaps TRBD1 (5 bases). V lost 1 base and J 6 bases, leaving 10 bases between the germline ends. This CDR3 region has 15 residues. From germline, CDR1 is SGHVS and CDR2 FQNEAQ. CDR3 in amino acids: CASSLGGRTNSPLHF. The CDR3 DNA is TGTGCCAGCAGCTTAGGGGGACGGACTAATTCACCCCTCCACTTT.

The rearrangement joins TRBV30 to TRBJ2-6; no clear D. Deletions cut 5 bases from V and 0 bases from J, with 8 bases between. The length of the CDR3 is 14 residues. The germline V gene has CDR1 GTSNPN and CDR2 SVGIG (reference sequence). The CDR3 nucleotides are TGTGCCTGGTCAATCCGCTCTGGGGCCAACGTCCTGACTTTC. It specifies CAWSIRSGANVLTF.

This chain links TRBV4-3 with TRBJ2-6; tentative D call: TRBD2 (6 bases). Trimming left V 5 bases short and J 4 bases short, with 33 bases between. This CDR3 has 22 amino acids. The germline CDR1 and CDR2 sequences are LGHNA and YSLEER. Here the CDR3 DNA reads TGCGCCAGCAGCGATCCGGATGATACGTGGGCCGATACGGGAGCCGGGGCCAACGTCCTGACTTTC. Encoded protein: CASSDPDDTWADTGAGANVLTF.

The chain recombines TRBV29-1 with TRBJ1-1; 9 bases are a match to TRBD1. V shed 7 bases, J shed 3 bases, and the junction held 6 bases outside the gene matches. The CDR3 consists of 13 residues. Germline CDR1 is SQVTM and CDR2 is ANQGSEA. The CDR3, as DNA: TGCAGCGCATACAGGGGGCAGGACACTGAAGCTTTCTTT. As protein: CSAYRGQDTEAFF.

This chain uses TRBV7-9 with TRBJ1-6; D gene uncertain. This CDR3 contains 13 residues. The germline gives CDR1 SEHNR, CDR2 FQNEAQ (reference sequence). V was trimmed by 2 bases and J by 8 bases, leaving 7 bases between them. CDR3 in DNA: TGTGCCAGCAGCTTATCCTGGCATTCACCCCTCCACTTT. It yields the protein CASSLSWHSPLHF.